This entry lists 13 T cell receptor beta chains sequenced from one sample in a study of shared clonotypes between healthy human individuals. Clones were read by immunoSEQ multiplex PCR, and TCRdb kept only the in-frame ones, dropping some. Here the sample spans 1,400,000 or so clones, around 98.5% being singletons. Sequenced input: naive CD4+ T cells sorted from blood. Subset defined: CD45RA+ positively selected. These receptor sequences come from a man aged 25 to 40 in good health.

With regard to this clone: A read error may account for a junction end that differs from germline. The sample contains more than one DNA sequence encoding this CDR3. The chain employs TRBV18 and TRBJ1-5; D might be TRBD1 (5 bases). This CDR3 has 13 amino acids. Germline loops: CDR1 KGHSH, CDR2 LQKENI. CDR3 loop: CASSPGANRPQHF. The CDR3 bases are TGTGCCAGCTCACCAGGGGCCAATCGGCCCCAGCATTTT.

The chain carries TRBV18 and TRBJ2-7; 7 positions match TRBD1. The germline gives CDR1 KGHSH, CDR2 LQKENI. Losses at the gene ends were 0 bases for V and 3 bases for J; bases not matched to a gene: 2. This CDR3 region has 14 residues. CDR3 amino acids: CASSPPGQFYEQYF. CDR3 sequence (DNA): TGTGCCAGCTCACCACCGGGACAGTTCTACGAGCAGTACTTC.

The chain couples TRBV2 to TRBJ2-5; possibly TRBD2 for D (6 bases). The CDR3 extends over 14 amino acids. V was shortened by 7 bases and J by 5 bases, with 17 bases between the two germline ends. Germline CDR1 and CDR2: SNHLY and FYNNEI. Here the CDR3 reads CASIHPTSSETQYF. The DNA for the CDR3 is TGTGCCAGCATCCATCCTACTAGCTCTGAGACCCAGTACTTC. Full variable domain (missing parts from reference TRBV2 and TRBJ2-5): EPEVTQTPSHQVTQMGQEVILRCVPISNHLYFYWYRQILGQKVEFLVSFYNNEISEKSEIFDDQFSVERPDGSNFTLKIRSTKLEDSAMYFCASIHPTSSETQYFGPGTRLLVL.

The J gene is TRBJ1-2, the V gene TRBV18, with a weak D call TRBD1 (5 bases). There are 16 residues in the CDR3. V shed 3 bases and J shed 2 bases, with 16 bases lying between them. Germline CDR1 is KGHSH and CDR2 is LQKENI. CDR3 sequence (DNA): TGTGCCAGCTCACCCTACCGAATACAGGAGAACTATGGCTACACCTTC. It encodes CASSPYRIQENYGYTF.

The CDR3 bases are TGTGCCAGCAGCTTCCCTGTTATTGAGACCCAGTACTTC. This sequence encodes CASSFPVIETQYF. The chain uses TRBV7-2 and TRBJ2-5; D unclear. V dropped 3 bases and J dropped 5 bases, with 10 bases sitting between them. Germline V gene data show CDR1 as SGHTA and CDR2 as FQGNSA. This CDR3 is built from 13 residues.

V and J are TRBV7-6 and TRBJ2-2; 9 nucleotides match TRBD1. J gave up 7 bases and V 2 bases, and 8 bases lay outside the gene matches. Germline V gives CDR1 SGHVS, CDR2 FNYEAQ. The CDR3 sequence is 16 residues long. The CDR3 sequence is CASSLLLDRGIGELFF. The CDR3 region has the DNA TGTGCCAGCAGCTTATTGTTGGACAGGGGAATCGGGGAGCTGTTTTTT.

The V call is TRBV5-6, the J call TRBJ2-7; 8 bases line up with TRBD1. CDR3 size: 16 residues. Germline V gene sequence: CDR1 SGHDT, CDR2 YYEEEE. V shed 0 bases, J shed 0 bases, and the junction held 5 bases outside the gene matches. The CDR3 coding sequence is TGTGCCAGCAGCTTGGCCGGGACAGGCGTCTCCTACGAGCAGTACTTC. It codes for CASSLAGTGVSYEQYF. Using reference TRBV5-6 and TRBJ2-7 for the parts outside the CDR3, the full variable domain is DAGVTQSPTHLIKTRGQQVTLRCSPKSGHDTVSWYQQALGQGPQFIFQYYEEEERQRGNFPDRFSGHQFPNYSSELNVNALLLGDSALYLCASSLAGTGVSYEQYFGPGTRLTVT.

The rearrangement joins TRBV2 to TRBJ2-7, with a weak D call TRBD2 (6 bases). Trimming took 1 base from V and 3 from J, leaving 13 bases between them. Germline loops: CDR1 SNHLY, CDR2 FYNNEI. This CDR3 comprises 15 residues. Written as DNA, the CDR3 is TGTGCCAGCAGTGAAGGGACTACGAATTTCTACGAGCAGTACTTC. This codes for CASSEGTTNFYEQYF. The full variable domain, rest sourced from reference TRBV2 and TRBJ2-7, is EPEVTQTPSHQVTQMGQEVILRCVPISNHLYFYWYRQILGQKVEFLVSFYNNEISEKSEIFDDQFSVERPDGSNFTLKIRSTKLEDSAMYFCASSEGTTNFYEQYFGPGTRLTVT.

The V and J genes are TRBV9 and TRBJ2-7, with TRBD2 identical over 10 bases. The CDR3 is made up of 15 amino acids. Losses at the gene ends were 0 bases for V and 9 bases for J; bases not matched to a gene: 9. The germline CDR1 and CDR2 sequences are SGDLS and YYNGEE. The CDR3 DNA sequence: TGTGCCAGCAGCGTAGCTCCTAGCGGGAGTCAGTCGCAGTACTTC. It specifies CASSVAPSGSQSQYF. Using reference TRBV9 and TRBJ2-7 for the parts outside the CDR3, the full variable domain is DSGVTQTPKHLITATGQRVTLRCSPRSGDLSVYWYQQSLDQGLQFLIQYYNGEERAKGNILERFSAQQFPDLHSELNLSSLELGDSALYFCASSVAPSGSQSQYFGPGTRLTVT.

The V gene is TRBV6-5, the J gene TRBJ1-2, with TRBD1 matching 9 bases. The CDR3 is 14 amino acids. In germline, CDR1 is MNHEY, CDR2 SVGAGI. The V gene end was trimmed by 6 bases and the J gene end by 3 bases; junction bases not matched to a gene: 5. The CDR3 DNA reads TGTGCCAGCAGACCGGGACAGGGTGACTATGGCTACACCTTC. It yields the protein CASRPGQGDYGYTF.

The CDR3: CASSVVGRRGGYTF. CDR3 in DNA: TGTGCCAGCAGCGTAGTTGGTCGAAGGGGTGGCTACACCTTC. This chain connects TRBV9 to TRBJ1-2; D may be TRBD1 (5 bases). V was pared by 0 bases and J by 7 bases, with 13 bases between. Germline V lookup: CDR1 SGDLS, CDR2 YYNGEE. The CDR3 is 14 residues long.

V is TRBV20-1 and J is TRBJ1-1; D perhaps matches TRBD1 (6 bases). This CDR3 is 11 amino acids long. Deletions cut 7 bases from V and 8 bases from J, with 14 bases between. Germline V gene sequence: CDR1 DFQATT, CDR2 SNEGSKA (reference sequence). This CDR3 reads CSGVIRGEAFF. In nucleotides, the CDR3 is TGCAGTGGGGTAATCAGGGGCGAAGCTTTCTTT.

The rearrangement links TRBV7-8 to TRBJ2-1; possibly TRBD2 for D (6 bases). CDR1 SGHVS and CDR2 FQNEAQ come from the germline V gene. The V gene lost 8 bases and the J gene lost 2 bases, with 7 bases spanning the gap. This CDR3 spans 12 amino acids. The CDR3 here is CASGGTYNEQFF. In DNA, the CDR3 is TGTGCCAGCGGCGGGACCTACAATGAGCAGTTCTTC.